Following are 4 T cell receptor beta chains from one sample sequenced in a study of cytomegalovirus exposure and HLA in healthy donors. PCR was performed using 60 Vbeta and 13 Jbeta primers. Data came from immunoSEQ multiplex PCR; TCRdb stores just in-frame clones and leaves some out. The sample lists 110,000 to 150,000 clones; approximately 72% were seen once. The sequencing sample was made of PBMCs. Every receptor here comes from a man aged 40-49 years in good health and CMV-seronegative.

A few counts support this clone. The chain links TRBV6-5 to TRBJ1-2; D is possibly TRBD1 (5 bases). Deletions cut 6 bases from V and 4 bases from J, with 9 bases between. Germline V gene sequence: CDR1 MNHEY, CDR2 SVGAGI. CDR3 length: 12 amino acids. CDR3 loop: CASSSQGYGYTF. The CDR3 region has the DNA TGTGCCAGCAGCTCCCAGGGCTATGGCTACACCTTC.

This rearrangement joins TRBV7-2 to TRBJ2-1; D is possibly TRBD1 (6 bases). V was trimmed by 5 bases and J by 5 bases, leaving 13 bases between them. CDR1 SGHTA and CDR2 FQGNSA come from the germline V gene. CDR3 size: 14 residues. CDR3: CASSPSRTDNEQFF. Written as DNA, the CDR3 is TGTGCCAGCAGCCCTTCTAGGACAGACAATGAGCAGTTCTTC.

This chain uses TRBV14 with TRBJ1-1, with 8 bases fitting TRBD1. Trimming took 5 bases from V and 1 from J; bases not matched to a gene: 6. Germline CDR1 reads SGHDN; CDR2 reads FVKESK. The CDR3 runs to 15 residues. The CDR3 loop reads CASSNRGQGNTEAFF. CDR3 coding DNA: TGTGCCAGCAGCAACCGAGGACAGGGGAACACTGAAGCTTTCTTT.

The chain combines TRBV7-8 with TRBJ1-1; 9 bases fit TRBD1. The CDR3 runs to 18 residues. Germline V CDR1 and CDR2: SGHVS, FQNEAQ. J gave up 1 base and V 0 bases, and 9 bases lay outside the gene matches. CDR3 residues: CASSLAVGGQGTNTEAFF. DNA of the CDR3: TGTGCCAGCAGCTTAGCGGTTGGAGGACAGGGGACGAACACTGAAGCTTTCTTT.